The T cell receptor beta chain under discussion was sequenced for a study of T cell changes during pregnancy in multiple sclerosis. Sequenced by immunoSEQ multiplex PCR; TCRdb stores in-frame clones only, minus some. The repertoire includes some 60,000 clones, roughly 88% of them detected once, and approximately 5.8% sits in the top ten. Deletions cut 0 bases from V and 4 bases from J, with 6 bases between. The germline V gene encodes CDR1 SGHNT and CDR2 YENEEA. This CDR3 region has 13 residues. This clone has only one observation. Sequencing was performed on peripheral blood, taken in the third trimester of pregnancy. This clonotype originated in a female donor in good health, enrolled as a control in a pregnancy study. The V and J genes are TRBV11-3 and TRBJ2-5; D gene ambiguous. This CDR3 is CASSLDYGETQYF. For the CDR3, the DNA is TGTGCCAGCAGCTTAGACTACGGAGAGACCCAGTACTTC.